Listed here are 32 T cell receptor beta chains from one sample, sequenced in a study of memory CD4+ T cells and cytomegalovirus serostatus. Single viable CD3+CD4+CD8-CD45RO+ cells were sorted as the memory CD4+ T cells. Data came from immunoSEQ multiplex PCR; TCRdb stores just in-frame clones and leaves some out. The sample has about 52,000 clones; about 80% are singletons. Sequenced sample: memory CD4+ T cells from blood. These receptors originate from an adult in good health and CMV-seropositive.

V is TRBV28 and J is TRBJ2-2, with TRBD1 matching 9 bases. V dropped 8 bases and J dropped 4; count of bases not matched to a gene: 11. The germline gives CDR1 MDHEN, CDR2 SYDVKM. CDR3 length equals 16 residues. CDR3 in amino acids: CASLPPGTGSTGELFF. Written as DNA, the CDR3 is TGTGCCAGCCTCCCACCCGGGACAGGGTCCACCGGGGAGCTGTTTTTT.

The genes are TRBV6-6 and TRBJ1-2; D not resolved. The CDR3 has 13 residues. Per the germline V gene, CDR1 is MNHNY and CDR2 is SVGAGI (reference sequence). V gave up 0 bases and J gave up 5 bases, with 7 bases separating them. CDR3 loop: CASSYSKGYGYTF. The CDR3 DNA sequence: TGTGCCAGCAGTTACTCGAAAGGGTATGGCTACACCTTC.

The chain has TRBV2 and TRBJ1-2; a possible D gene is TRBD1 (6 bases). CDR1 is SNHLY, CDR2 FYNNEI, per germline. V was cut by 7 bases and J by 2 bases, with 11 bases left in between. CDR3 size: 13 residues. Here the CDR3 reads CASIGGSNYGYTF. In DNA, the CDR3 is TGTGCCAGCATTGGGGGCAGCAACTATGGCTACACCTTC.

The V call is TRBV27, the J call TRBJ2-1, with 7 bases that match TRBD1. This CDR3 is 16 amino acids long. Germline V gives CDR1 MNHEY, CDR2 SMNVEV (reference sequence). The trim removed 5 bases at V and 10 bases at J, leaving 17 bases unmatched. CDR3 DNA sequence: TGTGCCAGCAGTATACAGGGGCCTAGGCTACAGGACGAGCAGTTCTTC. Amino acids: CASSIQGPRLQDEQFF.

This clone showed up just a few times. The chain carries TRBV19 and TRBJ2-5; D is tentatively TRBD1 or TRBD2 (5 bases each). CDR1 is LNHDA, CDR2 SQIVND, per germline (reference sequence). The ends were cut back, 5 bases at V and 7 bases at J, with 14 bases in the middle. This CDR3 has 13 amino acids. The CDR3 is CASSLIPGGTQYF. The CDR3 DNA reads TGTGCCAGTAGTCTTATACCTGGGGGGACCCAGTACTTC.

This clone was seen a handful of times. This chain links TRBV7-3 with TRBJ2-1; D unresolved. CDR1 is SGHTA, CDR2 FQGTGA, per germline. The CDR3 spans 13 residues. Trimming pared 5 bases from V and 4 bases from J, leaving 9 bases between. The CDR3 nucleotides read TGTGCCAGCAGCCCACAATATTACAATGAGCAGTTCTTC. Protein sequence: CASSPQYYNEQFF.

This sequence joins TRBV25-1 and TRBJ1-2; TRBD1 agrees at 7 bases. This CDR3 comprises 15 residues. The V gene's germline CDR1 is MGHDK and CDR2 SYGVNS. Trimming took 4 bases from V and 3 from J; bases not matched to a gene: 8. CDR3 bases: TGTGCCAGCAGTGGTAGGGGGCGCGCAGACTATGGCTACACCTTC. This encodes CASSGRGRADYGYTF.

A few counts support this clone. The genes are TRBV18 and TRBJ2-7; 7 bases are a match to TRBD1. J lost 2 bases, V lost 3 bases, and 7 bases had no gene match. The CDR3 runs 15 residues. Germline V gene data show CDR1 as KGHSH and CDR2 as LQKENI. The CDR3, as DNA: TGTGCCAGCTCACCGCCGACAGGGATTCCCTACGAGCAGTACTTC. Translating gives CASSPPTGIPYEQYF.

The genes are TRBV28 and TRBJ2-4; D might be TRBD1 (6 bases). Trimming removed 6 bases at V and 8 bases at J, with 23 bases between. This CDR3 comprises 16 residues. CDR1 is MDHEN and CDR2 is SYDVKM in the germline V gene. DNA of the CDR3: TGTGCCAGCAGCCCTTTCTCGGGACATGGGTCAGACATTCAGTACTTC. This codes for CASSPFSGHGSDIQYF.

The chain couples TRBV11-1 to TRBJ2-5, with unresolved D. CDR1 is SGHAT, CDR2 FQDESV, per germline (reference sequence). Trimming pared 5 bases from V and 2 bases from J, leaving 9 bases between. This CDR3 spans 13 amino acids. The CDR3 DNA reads TGTGCCAGCAGCCGAGAACCTCAAGAGACCCAGTACTTC. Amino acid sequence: CASSREPQETQYF.

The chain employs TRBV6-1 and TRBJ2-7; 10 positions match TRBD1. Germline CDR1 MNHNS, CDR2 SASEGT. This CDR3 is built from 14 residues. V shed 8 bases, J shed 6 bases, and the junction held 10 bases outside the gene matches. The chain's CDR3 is CASERDRGFLEQYF. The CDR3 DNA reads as TGTGCCAGCGAGAGGGACAGGGGTTTTCTCGAGCAGTACTTC.

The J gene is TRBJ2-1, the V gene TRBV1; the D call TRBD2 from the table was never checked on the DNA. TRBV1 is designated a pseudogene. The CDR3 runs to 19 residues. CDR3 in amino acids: CTSSQVRTSGLSSYNEQFF. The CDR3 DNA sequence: TGCACCAGCAGCCAGGTAAGGACTAGCGGTCTTAGCTCCTACAATGAGCAGTTCTTC.

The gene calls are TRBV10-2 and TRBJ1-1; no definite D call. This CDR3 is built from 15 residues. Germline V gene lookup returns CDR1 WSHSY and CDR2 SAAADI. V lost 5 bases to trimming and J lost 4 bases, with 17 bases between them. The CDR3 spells CASSRGRVEVTEAFF. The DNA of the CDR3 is TGCGCCAGCAGTCGGGGTCGGGTAGAGGTCACTGAAGCTTTCTTT.

The chain's CDR3 is CASSLASGNSYNEQFF. The CDR3 DNA reads TGCGCCAGCAGCTTGGCTAGCGGGAACTCCTACAATGAGCAGTTCTTC. This chain connects TRBV5-1 to TRBJ2-1; 9 bases map to TRBD2. Germline V CDR1 and CDR2: SGHRS, YFSETQ. There are 16 residues in the CDR3. V gave up 0 bases and J gave up 0 bases; unmatched junction bases: 1.

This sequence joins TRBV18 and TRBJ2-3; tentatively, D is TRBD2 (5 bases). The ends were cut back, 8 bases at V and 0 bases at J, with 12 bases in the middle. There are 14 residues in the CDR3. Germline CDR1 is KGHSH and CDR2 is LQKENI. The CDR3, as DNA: TGTGCCAGCGACCGGGCGGGTAGCACAGATACGCAGTATTTT. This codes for CASDRAGSTDTQYF.

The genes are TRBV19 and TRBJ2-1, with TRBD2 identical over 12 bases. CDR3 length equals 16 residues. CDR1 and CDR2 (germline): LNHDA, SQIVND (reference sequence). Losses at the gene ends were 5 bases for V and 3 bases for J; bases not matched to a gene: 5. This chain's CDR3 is CASSLRGLAGYNEQFF. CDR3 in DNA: TGTGCCAGTAGTTTAAGGGGACTAGCGGGCTACAATGAGCAGTTCTTC.

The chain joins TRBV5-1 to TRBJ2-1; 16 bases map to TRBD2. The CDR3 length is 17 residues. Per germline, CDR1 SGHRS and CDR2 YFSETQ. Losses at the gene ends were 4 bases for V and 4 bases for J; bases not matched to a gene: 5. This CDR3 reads CASSTGTSGGAYNEQFF. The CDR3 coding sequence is TGCGCCAGCAGCACGGGGACTAGCGGGGGGGCGTACAATGAGCAGTTCTTC.

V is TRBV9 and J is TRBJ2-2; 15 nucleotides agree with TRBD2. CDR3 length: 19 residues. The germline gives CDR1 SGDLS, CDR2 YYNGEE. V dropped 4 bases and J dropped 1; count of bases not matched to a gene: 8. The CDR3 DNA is TGTGCCAGCAGCCCTCGGACTAGCGGGAGGGGACAGAACACCGGGGAGCTGTTTTTT. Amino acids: CASSPRTSGRGQNTGELFF.

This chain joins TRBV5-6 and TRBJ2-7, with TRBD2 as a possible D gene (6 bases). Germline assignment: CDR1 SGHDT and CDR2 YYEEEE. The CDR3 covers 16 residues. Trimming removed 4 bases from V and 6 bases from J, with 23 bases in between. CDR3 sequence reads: CASSARDSRERFEQYF. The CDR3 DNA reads TGTGCCAGCAGCGCCCGGGACTCGAGGGAAAGGTTCGAGCAGTACTTC.

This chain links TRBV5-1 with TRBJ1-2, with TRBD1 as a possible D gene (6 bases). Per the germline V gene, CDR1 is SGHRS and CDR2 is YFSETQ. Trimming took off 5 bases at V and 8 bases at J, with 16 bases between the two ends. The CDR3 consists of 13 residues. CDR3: CASRLTGLEGYTF. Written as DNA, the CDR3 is TGCGCCAGCAGATTGACAGGCTTAGAGGGCTACACCTTC.

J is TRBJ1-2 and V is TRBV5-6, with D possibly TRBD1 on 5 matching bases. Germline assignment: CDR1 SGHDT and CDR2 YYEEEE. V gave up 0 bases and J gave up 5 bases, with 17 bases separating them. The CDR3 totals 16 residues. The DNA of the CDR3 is TGTGCCAGCAGCTTGGCGGAGGGGAGGGCGGGATATGGCTACACCTTC. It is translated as CASSLAEGRAGYGYTF.

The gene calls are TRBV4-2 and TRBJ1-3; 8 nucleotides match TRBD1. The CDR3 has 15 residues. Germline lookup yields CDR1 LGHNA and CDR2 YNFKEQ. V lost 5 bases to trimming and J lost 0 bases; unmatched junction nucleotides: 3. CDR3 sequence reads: CASSLGQGSGNTIYF. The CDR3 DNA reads TGTGCCAGCAGCTTAGGACAGGGCTCTGGAAACACCATATATTTT.

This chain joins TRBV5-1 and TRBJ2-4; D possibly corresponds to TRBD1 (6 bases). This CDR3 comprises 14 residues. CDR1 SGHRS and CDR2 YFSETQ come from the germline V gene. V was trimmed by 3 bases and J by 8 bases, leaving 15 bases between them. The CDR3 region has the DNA TGCGCCAGCAGCTGGGGGACACCCCGGGACATTCAGTACTTC. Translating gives CASSWGTPRDIQYF.

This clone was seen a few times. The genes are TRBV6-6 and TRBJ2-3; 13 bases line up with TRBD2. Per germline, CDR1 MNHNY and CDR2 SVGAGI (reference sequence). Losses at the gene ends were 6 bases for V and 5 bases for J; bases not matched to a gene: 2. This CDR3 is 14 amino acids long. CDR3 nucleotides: TGTGCCAGCAGCTGGACTAGCGGGGGAGATACGCAGTATTTT. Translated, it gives CASSWTSGGDTQYF.

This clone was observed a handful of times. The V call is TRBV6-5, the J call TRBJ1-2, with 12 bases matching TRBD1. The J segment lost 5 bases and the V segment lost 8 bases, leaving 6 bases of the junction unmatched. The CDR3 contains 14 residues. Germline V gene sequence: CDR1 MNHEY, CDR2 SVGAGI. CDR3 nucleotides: TGTGCCAGCCGGGGACAGGGGGCGCGGTATGGCTACACCTTC. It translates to CASRGQGARYGYTF.

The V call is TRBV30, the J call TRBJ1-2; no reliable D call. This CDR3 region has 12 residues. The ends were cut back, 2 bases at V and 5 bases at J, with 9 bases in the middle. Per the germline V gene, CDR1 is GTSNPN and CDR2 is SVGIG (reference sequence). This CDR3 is CAWSTDWYGYTF. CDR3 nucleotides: TGTGCCTGGAGTACGGATTGGTATGGCTACACCTTC.

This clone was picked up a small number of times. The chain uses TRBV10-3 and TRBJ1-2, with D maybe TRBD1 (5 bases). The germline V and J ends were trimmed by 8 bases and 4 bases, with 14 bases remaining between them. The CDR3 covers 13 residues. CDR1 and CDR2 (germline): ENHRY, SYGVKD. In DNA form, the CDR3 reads TGTGCCATCCGGGGGGGATCTCTCTATGGCTACACCTTC. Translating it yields CAIRGGSLYGYTF.

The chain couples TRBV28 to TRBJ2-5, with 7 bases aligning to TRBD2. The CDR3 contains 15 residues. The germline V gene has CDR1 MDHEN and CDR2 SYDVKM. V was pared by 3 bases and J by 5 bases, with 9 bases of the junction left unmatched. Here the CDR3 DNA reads TGTGCCAGCAGTTTGCCGGCTAGCGGTGGGGAGACCCAGTACTTC. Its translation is CASSLPASGGETQYF.

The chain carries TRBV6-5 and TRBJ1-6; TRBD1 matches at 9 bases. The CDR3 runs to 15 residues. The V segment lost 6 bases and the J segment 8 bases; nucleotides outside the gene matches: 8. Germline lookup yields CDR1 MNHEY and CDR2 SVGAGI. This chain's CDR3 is CASSRPGQGHSPLHF. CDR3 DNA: TGTGCCAGCAGCCGACCGGGACAGGGTCATTCACCCCTCCACTTT.

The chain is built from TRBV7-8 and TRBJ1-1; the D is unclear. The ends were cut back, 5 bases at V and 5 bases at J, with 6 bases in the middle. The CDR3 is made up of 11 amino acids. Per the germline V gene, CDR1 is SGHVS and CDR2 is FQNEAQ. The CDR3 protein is CASSLRTEAFF. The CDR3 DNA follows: TGTGCCAGCAGCCTCAGGACTGAAGCTTTCTTT.

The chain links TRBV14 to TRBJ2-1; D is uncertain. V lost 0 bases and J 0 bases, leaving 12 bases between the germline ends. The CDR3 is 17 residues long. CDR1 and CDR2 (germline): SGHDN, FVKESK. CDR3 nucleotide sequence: TGTGCCAGCAGCCAAGATATGGGCCTGAGCTCCTACAATGAGCAGTTCTTC. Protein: CASSQDMGLSSYNEQFF.

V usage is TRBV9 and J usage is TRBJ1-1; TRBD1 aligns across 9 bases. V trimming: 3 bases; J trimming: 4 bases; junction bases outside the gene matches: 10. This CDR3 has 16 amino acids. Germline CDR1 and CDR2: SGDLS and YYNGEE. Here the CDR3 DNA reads TGTGCCAGCAGCGCCTCTTCCGGACAGGGGAGCACTGAAGCTTTCTTT. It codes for CASSASSGQGSTEAFF.